This TCR beta chain was documented in a study of T cell repertoires in cytomegalovirus infection (dated by TCRdb to between 2018 and 2020). Describing the broader study: The peptide stimulations were aimed at well-studied HLA-B-restricted epitopes as well as recently identified HLA-C-restricted CMV epitopes, whose presentation resists viral immunomodulation. Donor HLA type was relevant to the analysis, because carriage of CMV infection together with the matching HLA type was indicated by public TCR beta signatures.

This clonotype has a handful of counts. It has no known antigen specificity. Base-call qualities are not available, and no considerably larger clone is one nucleotide away. TCRdb shows the sequencer as Illumina HiSeq 1500. TCRdb trimmed public reads at Q25 via fastp, called clones via MiXCR and kept in-frame beta chains. Each record represents a unique CDR3 protein, reported with the most common genes and DNA among its rows. The table for this sample lists approximately 340,000 distinct CDR3 sequences; 25% to 35% of them were counted only once. 20% of the sample rests with the top ten. The study at large found these results: Carriers of CMV infection plus the relevant HLA type were discriminated by the cumulative frequency of public TCR beta family members in the study cohort and in an independent 352-donor cohort. The ex vivo response was dominated by HLA-C-restricted CMV-specific TCR beta clonotypes, and the single most frequent clonotype in two of eight donors was supplied by these HLA-C-restricted clonotypes.

The treatment or condition label of this sample denotes: in vitro stimulation with specific CMV peptide epitopes to enrich CMV-specific T cells. V lost 3 bases and J lost 0 bases, and the count of bases not matched to a germline gene is 11. The germline V gene provides CDR1 MDHEN and CDR2 SYDVKM. The CDR3 covers 18 residues, taking in both the cysteine and the phenylalanine. The DNA shown is the 54-base CDR3, in frame from base 1. This sequence was found in a human donor in good health (CMV status not recorded). Some clones in this sample may be carry-over from other donors' samples. The sample in question was cultured PBMCs, obtained from culture after CMV antigen stimulation. In this chain, TRBV28 is recombined with TRBJ1-3; 7 central nucleotides agree with TRBD1. In nucleotide form, the sequence is TGTGCCAGCAGTTTTCCGACAGGGTTATCGAGCTCTGGAAACACCATATATTTT. The resulting protein is CASSFPTGLSSSGNTIYF.